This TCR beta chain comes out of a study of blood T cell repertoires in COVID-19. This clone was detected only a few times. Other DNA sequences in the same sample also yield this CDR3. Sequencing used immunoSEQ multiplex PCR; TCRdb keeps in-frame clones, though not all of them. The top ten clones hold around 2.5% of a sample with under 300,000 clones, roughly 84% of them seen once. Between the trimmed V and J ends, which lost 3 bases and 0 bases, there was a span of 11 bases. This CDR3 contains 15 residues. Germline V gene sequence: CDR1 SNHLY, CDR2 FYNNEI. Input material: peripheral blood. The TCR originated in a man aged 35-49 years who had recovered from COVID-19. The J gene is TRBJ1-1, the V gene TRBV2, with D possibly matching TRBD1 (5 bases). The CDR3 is CASSDDRTMNTEAFF. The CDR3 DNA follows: TGTGCCAGCAGTGATGACAGAACTATGAACACTGAAGCTTTCTTT.